Reported below is one TCR beta chain. This clonotype appeared a few times. Its specific antigen is unknown. Base qualities are not recorded, but no much larger clone differs from it by a single base. Library generation was performed with 5' RACE. Instrument on record: Illumina HiSeq 2500. A second PCR of 7 to 11 cycles was performed with a sample-barcoded 5' primer and a J-beta primer mix. Each TCR beta cDNA molecule received a unique molecular identifier from a template-switch 5' adaptor carrying 12 random nucleotides. Each sample yielded at least 3 million CDR3-containing paired-end reads. First-strand cDNA was synthesized from all RNA with the Mint cDNA synthesis kit, primed by a TRBC-specific oligonucleotide. All cDNA was treated with uracil-DNA glycosylase and then went through a first 18-cycle PCR with the universal primers M1SS and BC2_uni_R. The authors' pipeline ran thus. For normalization, 1 million high-quality reads, each with a distinct molecular identifier, were randomly selected from each sample. Instead of being binned into consensus sequences, reads with shared molecular identifiers were discarded. CDR3 identification, clonotype clustering and error correction used MiTCR with a Q25 quality threshold and the strictest error-elimination algorithm. Lower-bound total TCR beta diversity was estimated with a nonparametric unseen species model using Euler transformation. TCRdb reprocessed the public reads (quality trimming at Q25 with fastp, clone calling with MiXCR) and kept in-frame beta chains. CDR3 protein sequences are deduplicated, and each keeps its most common genes and DNA. The V and J calls here are based on TCRdb, not the publication. The sample profile shows about 730,000 distinct CDR3 sequences; 40% to 45% of them were found once. The top ten hold 20% to 25% of the sample.

V loses 6 bases of germline sequence and J loses 4 bases, and the interval between the two ends is 14 bases. Via the germline V gene (reference sequence), CDR1 is DFQATT and CDR2 SNEGSKA. From cysteine to phenylalanine, the CDR3 is 13 amino acids long. Here the CDR3 DNA is all that survives: 39 bases in frame from base 1. Donors were a few dozen systemically healthy Caucasian individuals from Russia aged 6 to 90 years. About 10 milliliters of peripheral blood were drawn from each donor into EDTA-treated Vacutainer tubes. PBMCs were isolated by Ficoll-Paque density-gradient centrifugation, with at least 7 million obtained per sample. Total RNA was extracted from PBMCs with Trizol reagent, with at least 6 micrograms obtained per sample. Naive CD45RAhigh/CD27high T cell percentages were measured by flow cytometry on a PBMC aliquot from every donor. This specimen belongs to a study of blood T cells in healthy people across ages (dated by TCRdb to between 2014 and 2017). General notes on the study: In model experiments, template switching captured about one uniquely barcoded TCR beta cDNA molecule for every two T cells. Age-related changes in TCR beta repertoire diversity were measured in the study by deep sequencing normalized with unique cDNA molecular identifiers. Donors of different ages were randomly distributed across sequencing lanes to avoid experimental bias. Two additional independent replicas of 1 million unique cDNA reads from the same blood draw were analyzed for two donors (one aged 18 to 30 and one aged 80 or older). Four age groups were formed from the donors: young (average approximately 16 years), middle-aged (approximately 42), aged (more than 55) and long-lived (less than 85). Paper-wide results and their limitations: Observed TCR beta diversity per million T cells fell roughly linearly with age, and a significant reduction was already apparent by age around 36. Observed TCR beta diversity correlated strongly with the percentage of naive T cells measured by flow cytometry. Since profiling was done on bulk unsorted PBMCs, naive and antigen-experienced compartments could not be conclusively compared. Because donor CMV infection status was unknown, age-related changes in expanded clonotypes were potentially confounded. Estimates of total diversity based on one million sequenced T cells were considered lower bounds and underestimates. Compared with the aged group, the long-lived group had more naive CD4+ T cells, fewer expanded clones and increased TCR diversity, suggesting age selection.

The receptor comes from a woman aged 60 to 75 in good health. The chain is encoded by TRBV20-1 joined to TRBJ2-3; the D gene remains uncertain. Sequencing was carried out using blood. CDR3 region: CSAIRAGSDTQYF. The DNA reads TGCAGTGCCATAAGGGCCGGATCAGATACGCAGTATTTT.